These 28 T cell receptor beta chains share one sample of origin, sequenced in a study of blood T cell repertoires in COVID-19. Using immunoSEQ multiplex PCR, the repertoire was profiled, and TCRdb retains in-frame clones only, with some absent. The table lists hundreds of thousands of clones, 75% to 90% of them singletons. The sequenced sample consisted of peripheral blood. All receptors come from an older woman with COVID-19, enrolled during active disease.

CDR3 sequence reads: CASSVAVAGVPDDTQYF. In DNA form, the CDR3 reads TGTGCCAGCAGCGTAGCGGTAGCGGGGGTCCCTGACGATACGCAGTATTTT. The J gene is TRBJ2-3, the V gene TRBV9, with 9 bases aligning to TRBD2. Trimming cost V 0 bases and J 6 bases; bases outside gene matches: 11. CDR3 length equals 17 residues. The germline CDR1 and CDR2 sequences are SGDLS and YYNGEE.

The chain recombines TRBV7-9 with TRBJ1-1; 7 bases agree with TRBD1. The CDR3 extends over 16 amino acids. After removal of 5 bases from V and 1 base from J, the junction contained 10 bases not matched to a gene. CDR1 SEHNR and CDR2 FQNEAQ come from the germline V gene (reference sequence). The CDR3 nucleotides are TGTGCCAGCAGCGACCAACCGGGACAGCCGAACACTGAAGCTTTCTTT. Translating gives CASSDQPGQPNTEAFF.

As DNA, the CDR3 is TGCGCCAGCAACATGAGGGCTAGCCTGGAGACCCAGTACTTC. Its translation: CASNMRASLETQYF. V usage is TRBV10-2 and J usage is TRBJ2-5, with TRBD2 as a possible D gene (5 bases). Deletions cut 7 bases from V and 5 bases from J, with 17 bases between. The germline V gene encodes CDR1 WSHSY and CDR2 SAAADI. The CDR3 sequence is 14 residues long.

This clone has a single count. The chain links TRBV25-1 to TRBJ1-5; D gene ambiguous. Trimming cost V 6 bases and J 2 bases, with 14 bases left between them. This CDR3 contains 15 residues. From germline, CDR1 is MGHDK and CDR2 SYGVNS. CDR3 residues: CASSPGGGRNQPQHF. The CDR3 DNA sequence: TGTGCCAGCAGCCCCGGCGGAGGACGCAATCAGCCCCAGCATTTT.

This chain uses TRBV6-5 with TRBJ1-2; TRBD1 matches at 10 bases. Trimming took 0 bases from V and 8 from J; bases not matched to a gene: 3. CDR3 size: 14 residues. Germline lookup yields CDR1 MNHEY and CDR2 SVGAGI. In DNA, the CDR3 is TGTGCCAGCAGTTACTCCCGGGACAGGGGCGGCTACACCTTC. Protein product: CASSYSRDRGGYTF.

This clone showed up many times. J is TRBJ2-1 and V is TRBV4-3; 7 nucleotides line up with TRBD2. J lost 6 bases, V lost 3 bases, and 8 bases had no gene match. This CDR3 spans 15 amino acids. Germline V gene sequence: CDR1 LGHNA, CDR2 YSLEER. The CDR3 region is CASSHLADTANEQFF. The CDR3 DNA follows: TGCGCCAGCAGCCACCTAGCGGACACCGCCAATGAGCAGTTCTTC.

The chain couples TRBV7-2 to TRBJ2-5; TRBD1 matches at 12 bases. There are 15 residues in the CDR3. CDR1 and CDR2 (germline): SGHTA, FQGNSA. V trimming: 3 bases; J trimming: 3 bases; junction bases outside the gene matches: 2. The CDR3 DNA reads as TGTGCCAGCAGCTTTGGGACAGGGGGCGAAGAGACCCAGTACTTC. Amino acids: CASSFGTGGEETQYF.

This chain links TRBV29-1 with TRBJ2-7; TRBD1 aligns across 8 bases. The CDR3 is 13 residues long. Germline V CDR1 and CDR2: SQVTM, ANQGSEA. J gave up 4 bases and V 4 bases, and 6 bases lay outside the gene matches. The CDR3 DNA reads as TGCAGCGTTGTGAGGGACAGGCATTACGAGCAGTACTTC. As protein: CSVVRDRHYEQYF.

This chain links TRBV13 with TRBJ2-3; 11 nucleotides match TRBD2. The CDR3 totals 15 residues. V shed 5 bases, J shed 3 bases, and the junction held 4 bases outside the gene matches. Germline CDR1 is PRHDT and CDR2 is FYEKMQ (reference sequence). The CDR3 sequence: CASSPTSGKTDTQYF. The CDR3 DNA reads as TGTGCCAGCAGCCCGACTAGCGGGAAGACAGATACGCAGTATTTT.

This chain uses TRBV2 with TRBJ1-1; a possible D gene is TRBD1 (6 bases). V was trimmed by 5 bases and J by 4 bases, leaving 11 bases between them. The CDR3 loop spans 13 amino acids. Germline CDR1 and CDR2: SNHLY and FYNNEI. The chain's CDR3 is CASSSGQLTEAFF. The CDR3 nucleotides read TGTGCCAGCAGTTCTGGACAGCTCACTGAAGCTTTCTTT.

Turning to this clone: The junction shows a germline mismatch at one end, possibly a read error. The chain joins TRBV6-4 to TRBJ2-1; tentatively, D is TRBD2 (7 bases). The CDR3 is 14 amino acids. The germline V gene has CDR1 MRHNA and CDR2 SNTAGT. The CDR3 sequence is CASSPSGDYSEQFF. CDR3 sequence (DNA): TGTGCCAGCAGTCCATCAGGGGACTACAGTGAGCAGTTCTTC.

CDR3: CSAREGSEAFF. The CDR3 DNA is TGCAGTGCTAGAGAGGGCAGTGAAGCTTTCTTT. The chain recombines TRBV20-1 with TRBJ1-1; D unresolved. V lost 0 bases to trimming and J lost 7 bases, with 6 bases between them. The germline V gene encodes CDR1 DFQATT and CDR2 SNEGSKA (reference sequence). This CDR3 has 11 amino acids.

This clone was detected a few times. Here the CDR3 DNA reads TGCGCCAGCAGCTTTCGGAGTGAAGCTTTCTTT. Its translation: CASSFRSEAFF. The chain links TRBV5-1 to TRBJ1-1; no reliable D call. The germline CDR1 and CDR2 sequences are SGHRS and YFSETQ. Trimming removed 2 bases at V and 7 bases at J, with 6 bases between. CDR3 size: 11 residues. The whole variable domain, remainder taken from reference TRBV5-1 and TRBJ1-1, is KAGVTQTPRYLIKTRGQQVTLSCSPISGHRSVSWYQQTPGQGLQFLFEYFSETQRNKGNFPGRFSGRQFSNSRSEMNVSTLELGDSALYLCASSFRSEAFFGQGTRLTVV.

This clone was picked up one time. Because the CDR3's place on the DNA is in doubt, the DNA is left out and the CDR3 is given as listed by TCRdb. The chain is built from TRBV7-9 and TRBJ2-5; the D call in the table, TRBD2, was not verified against the DNA. The CDR3 is 15 residues long, ends included. Germline-derived CDR1 and CDR2 are SEHNR and FQNEAQ (reference sequence). The CDR3 sequence is CASSTSGGTAETQYF.

The chain couples TRBV2 to TRBJ2-3, with 10 positions matching TRBD1. V shed 2 bases, J shed 5 bases, and the junction held 4 bases outside the gene matches. CDR3 length: 15 residues. CDR1 and CDR2 from the germline V gene are SNHLY and FYNNEI. CDR3 nucleotides: TGTGCCAGCAGTGAATCAGGACAGGGGGGAGATACGCAGTATTTT. This sequence encodes CASSESGQGGDTQYF.

The rearrangement links TRBV30 to TRBJ2-5, with a weak D call TRBD2 (5 bases). The germline CDR1 and CDR2 sequences are GTSNPN and SVGIG (reference sequence). V lost 0 bases, J lost 6 bases, and 8 bases lay in between. The CDR3 runs 12 residues. For the CDR3, the DNA is TGTGCCTGGAGTGTACTAGGGAAGACCCAGTACTTC. Its protein is CAWSVLGKTQYF.

The chain links TRBV10-3 to TRBJ1-5; TRBD1 is a possible D gene (6 bases). Trimming left V 6 bases short and J 5 bases short, with 11 bases between. This CDR3 has 13 amino acids. CDR1 is ENHRY and CDR2 is SYGVKD in the germline V gene. The CDR3 reads CAISRGKDQPQHF. The CDR3 coding sequence is TGTGCCATCAGCAGGGGAAAGGATCAGCCCCAGCATTTT.

V is TRBV9 and J is TRBJ2-1, with 8 nucleotides matching TRBD2. V lost 3 bases to trimming and J lost 3 bases; unmatched junction nucleotides: 5. The V gene's germline CDR1 is SGDLS and CDR2 YYNGEE. This CDR3 is 15 amino acids long. The CDR3 is CASSESGGLYNEQFF. Here the CDR3 DNA reads TGTGCCAGCAGCGAGAGCGGGGGCCTCTACAATGAGCAGTTCTTC.

The genes are TRBV7-9 and TRBJ1-3; D is undetermined. Germline values: CDR1 SEHNR, CDR2 FQNEAQ (reference sequence). V dropped 1 base and J dropped 4 bases, with 11 bases sitting between them. This CDR3 comprises 15 residues. The CDR3 nucleotides read TGTGCCAGCAGCTTAGGACTACAAAGGGGAAACACCATATATTTT. Encoded protein: CASSLGLQRGNTIYF.

In its sample, this clone was seen a few times. V and J are TRBV4-1 and TRBJ1-5; D unresolved. Trimming removed 0 bases from V and 5 bases from J, with 14 bases in between. This CDR3 comprises 16 residues. Germline CDR1 and CDR2: MGHRA and YSYEKL. The CDR3 nucleotides are TGCGCCAGCAGCCAAGAAATAGGCCAGGTCTATCAGCCCCAGCATTTT. Amino acid sequence: CASSQEIGQVYQPQHF.

J is TRBJ1-4 and V is TRBV6-5; D not resolved. V lost 10 bases and J lost 3, with 3 bases in between. The CDR3 extends over 10 amino acids. The germline CDR1 and CDR2 sequences are MNHEY and SVGAGI. The CDR3 nucleotides are TGTGCCACCTCTAATGAAAAACTGTTTTTT. Translation gives CATSNEKLFF.

The chain has TRBV6-5 and TRBJ1-1; no reliable D call. The germline V gene encodes CDR1 MNHEY and CDR2 SVGAGI. The CDR3 is 12 residues long. Between the trimmed V and J ends, which lost 6 bases and 4 bases, there was a span of 9 bases. In nucleotides, the CDR3 is TGTGCCAGCAGGGTTGGCTCCACTGAAGCTTTCTTT. Its translation is CASRVGSTEAFF.

The chain recombines TRBV28 with TRBJ1-5; D is undetermined. V was pared by 5 bases and J by 2 bases, with 10 bases between. Germline V lookup: CDR1 MDHEN, CDR2 SYDVKM. The CDR3 contains 14 residues. CDR3 sequence: CASSRGPGNQPQHF. The DNA for the CDR3 is TGTGCCAGCAGTCGGGGTCCGGGCAATCAGCCCCAGCATTTT.

The V call is TRBV7-2, the J call TRBJ2-2; D gene uncertain. The V gene's germline CDR1 is SGHTA and CDR2 FQGNSA. Trimming stripped 2 bases from V and 5 bases from J, with 12 bases between. The CDR3 loop spans 15 amino acids. CDR3 residues: CASSLYPTRTGELFF. In DNA form, the CDR3 reads TGTGCCAGCAGCTTATACCCCACCCGGACCGGGGAGCTGTTTTTT.

The chain combines TRBV6-4 with TRBJ2-3; D is perhaps TRBD2 (5 bases). V lost 5 bases and J lost 0, with 12 bases in between. Germline CDR1 reads MRHNA; CDR2 reads SNTAGT. The CDR3 has 15 amino acids. The CDR3 DNA reads TGTGCCAGCAGTACGACGTGGACTAGCACAGATACGCAGTATTTT. Its translation is CASSTTWTSTDTQYF.

The V call is TRBV6-5, the J call TRBJ2-7; D not resolved. V was trimmed by 4 bases and J by 2 bases, leaving 9 bases between them. The CDR3 spans 13 residues. In germline, CDR1 is MNHEY, CDR2 SVGAGI. CDR3 region: CASSSPGTYEQYF. The CDR3 bases are TGTGCCAGCAGTTCCCCTGGCACCTACGAGCAGTACTTC.

The J gene is TRBJ2-1, the V gene TRBV7-2, with 10 bases aligning to TRBD2. Unmatched junction bases numbered 2, after V lost 1 base and J lost 2 bases. This CDR3 comprises 16 residues. The germline V gene has CDR1 SGHTA and CDR2 FQGNSA. Written as DNA, the CDR3 is TGTGCCAGCAGCTTAGTAGCGGGGGGTCCCTACAATGAGCAGTTCTTC. Amino acids: CASSLVAGGPYNEQFF.

This chain connects TRBV2 to TRBJ1-2; a weak D match, TRBD1 (6 bases). Trimming shortened V by 0 bases and J by 8 bases, and 10 bases separated the two germline ends. Germline-derived CDR1 and CDR2 are SNHLY and FYNNEI. The CDR3 sequence is 13 residues long. CDR3 residues: CASSEAQGSGYTF. The CDR3 DNA is TGTGCCAGCAGTGAAGCACAGGGAAGCGGCTACACCTTC.